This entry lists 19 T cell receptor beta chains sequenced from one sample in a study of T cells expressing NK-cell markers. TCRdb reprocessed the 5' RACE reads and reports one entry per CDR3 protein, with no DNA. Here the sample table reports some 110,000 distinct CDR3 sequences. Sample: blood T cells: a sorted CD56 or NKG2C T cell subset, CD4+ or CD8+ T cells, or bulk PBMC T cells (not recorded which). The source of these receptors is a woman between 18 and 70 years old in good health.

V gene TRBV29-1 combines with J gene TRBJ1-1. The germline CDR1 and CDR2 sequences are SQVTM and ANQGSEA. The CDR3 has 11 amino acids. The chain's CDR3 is CSVVAGTEAFF.

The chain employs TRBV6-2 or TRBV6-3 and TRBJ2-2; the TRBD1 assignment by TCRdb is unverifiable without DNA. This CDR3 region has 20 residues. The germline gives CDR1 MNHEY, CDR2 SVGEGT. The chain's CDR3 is CASDANPRDRGQGHTGELFF.

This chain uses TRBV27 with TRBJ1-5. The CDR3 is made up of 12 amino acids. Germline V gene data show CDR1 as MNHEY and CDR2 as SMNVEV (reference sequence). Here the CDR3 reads CASSSEGQPQHF.

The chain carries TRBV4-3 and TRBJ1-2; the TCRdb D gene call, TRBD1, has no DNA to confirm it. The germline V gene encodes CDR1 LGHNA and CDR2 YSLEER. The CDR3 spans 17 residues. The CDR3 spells CASSQAYLLTGPVGYTF.

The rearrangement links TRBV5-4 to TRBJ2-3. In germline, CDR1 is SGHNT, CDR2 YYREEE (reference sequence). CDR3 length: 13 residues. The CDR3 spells CASSVDLTDTQYF.

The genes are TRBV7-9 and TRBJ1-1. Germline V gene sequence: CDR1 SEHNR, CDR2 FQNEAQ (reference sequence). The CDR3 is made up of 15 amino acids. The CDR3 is CASLRGGVLDTEAFF. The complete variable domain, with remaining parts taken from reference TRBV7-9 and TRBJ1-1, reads DTGVSQNPRHKITKRGQNVTFRCDPISEHNRLYWYRQTLGQGPEFLTYFQNEAQLEKSRLLSDRFSAERPKGSFSTLEIQRTEQGDSAMYLCASLRGGVLDTEAFFGQGTRLTVV.

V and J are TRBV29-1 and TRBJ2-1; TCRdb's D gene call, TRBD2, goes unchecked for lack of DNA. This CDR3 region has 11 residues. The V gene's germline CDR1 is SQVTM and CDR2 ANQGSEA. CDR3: CSVVLADEQFF.

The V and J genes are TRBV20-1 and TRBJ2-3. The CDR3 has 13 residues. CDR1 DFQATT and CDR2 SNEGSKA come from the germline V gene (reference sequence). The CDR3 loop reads CSARDITADTQYF.

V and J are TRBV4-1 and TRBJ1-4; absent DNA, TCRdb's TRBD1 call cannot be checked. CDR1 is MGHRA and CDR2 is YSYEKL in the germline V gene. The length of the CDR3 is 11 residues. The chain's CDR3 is CASSRGEKLFF.

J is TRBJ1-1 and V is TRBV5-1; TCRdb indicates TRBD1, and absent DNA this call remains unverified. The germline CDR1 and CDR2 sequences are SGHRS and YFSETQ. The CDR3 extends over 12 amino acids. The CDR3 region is CASALENTEAFF.

CDR3: CASCPGGSTSGANVLTF. The rearrangement uses TRBV13 and TRBJ2-6; absent DNA, TCRdb's TRBD2 call cannot be checked. This CDR3 is built from 17 residues. Germline V lookup: CDR1 PRHDT, CDR2 FYEKMQ (reference sequence).

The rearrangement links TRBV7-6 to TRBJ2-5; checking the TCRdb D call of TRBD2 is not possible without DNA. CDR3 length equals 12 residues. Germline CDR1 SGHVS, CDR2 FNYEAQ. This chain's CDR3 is CASSSPAWTQYF.

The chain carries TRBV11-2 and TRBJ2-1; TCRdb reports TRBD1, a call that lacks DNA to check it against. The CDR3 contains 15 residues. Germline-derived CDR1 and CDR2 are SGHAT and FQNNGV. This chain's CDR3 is CASSPQGAPYNEQFF. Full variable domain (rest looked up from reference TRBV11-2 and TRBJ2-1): EAGVAQSPRYKIIEKRQSVAFWCNPISGHATLYWYQQILGQGPKLLIQFQNNGVVDDSQLPKDRFSAERLKGVDSTLKIQPAKLEDSAVYLCASSPQGAPYNEQFFGPGTRLTVL.

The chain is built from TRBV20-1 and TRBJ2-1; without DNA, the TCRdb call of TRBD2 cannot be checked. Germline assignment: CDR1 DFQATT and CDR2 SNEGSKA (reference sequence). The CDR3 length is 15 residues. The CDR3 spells CSAREGRTLYNEQFF.

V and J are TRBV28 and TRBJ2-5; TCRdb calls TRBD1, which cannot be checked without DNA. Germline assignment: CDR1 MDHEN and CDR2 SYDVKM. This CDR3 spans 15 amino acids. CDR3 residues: CASSPGGGLAETQYF.

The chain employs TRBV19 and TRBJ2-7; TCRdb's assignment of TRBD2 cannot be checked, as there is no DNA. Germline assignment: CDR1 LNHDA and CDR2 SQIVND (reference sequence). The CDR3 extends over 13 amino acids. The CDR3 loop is CASSIGGSSEQYF.

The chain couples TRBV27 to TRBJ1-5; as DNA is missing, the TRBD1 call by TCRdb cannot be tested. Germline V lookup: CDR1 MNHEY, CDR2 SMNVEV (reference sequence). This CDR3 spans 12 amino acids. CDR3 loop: CASSLTGWPQHF.

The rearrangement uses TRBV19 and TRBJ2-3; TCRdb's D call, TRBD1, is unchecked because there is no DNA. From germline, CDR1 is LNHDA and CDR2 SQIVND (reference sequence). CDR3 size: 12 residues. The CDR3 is CASSISGVEQYF.

The CDR3 spells CASSIGGRGHQPQHF. The chain links TRBV19 to TRBJ1-5; TCRdb outputs TRBD1, but without DNA this stays unchecked. Germline values: CDR1 LNHDA, CDR2 SQIVND (reference sequence). CDR3 size: 15 residues.